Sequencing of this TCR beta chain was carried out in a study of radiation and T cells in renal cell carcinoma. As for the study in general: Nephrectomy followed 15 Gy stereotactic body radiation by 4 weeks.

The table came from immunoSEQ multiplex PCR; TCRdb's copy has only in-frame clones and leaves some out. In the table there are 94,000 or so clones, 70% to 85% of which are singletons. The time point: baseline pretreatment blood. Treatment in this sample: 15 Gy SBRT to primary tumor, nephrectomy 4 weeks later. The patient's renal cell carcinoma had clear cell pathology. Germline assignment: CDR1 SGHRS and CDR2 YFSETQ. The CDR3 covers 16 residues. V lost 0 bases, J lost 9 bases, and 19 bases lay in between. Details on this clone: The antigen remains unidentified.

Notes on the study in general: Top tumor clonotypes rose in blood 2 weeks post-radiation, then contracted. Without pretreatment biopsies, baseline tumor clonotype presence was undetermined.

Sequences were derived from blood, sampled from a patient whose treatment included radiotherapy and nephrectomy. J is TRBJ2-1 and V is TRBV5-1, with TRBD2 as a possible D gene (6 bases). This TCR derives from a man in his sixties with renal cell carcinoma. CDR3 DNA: TGCGCCAGCAGCTTGGCCTTCGGGAAAGCGGGCGGTGAGCAGTTCTTC. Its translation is CASSLAFGKAGGEQFF.